The entry below gives a single T cell receptor beta chain sequence along with its context. This specimen belongs to a study of blood T cell repertoires in COVID-19. The CDR3 is made up of 11 amino acids. The V gene lost 7 bases and the J gene lost 5 bases, with 9 bases spanning the gap. Germline V gene lookup returns CDR1 SGHRS and CDR2 YFSETQ. This table comes from immunoSEQ multiplex PCR, and its TCRdb copy is limited to in-frame clones, with some not included. The top ten hold about an eighth of the sample, which has fewer than 350,000 clones, roughly 90% seen once. Material: peripheral blood. The sequence came from a woman aged 25-40 years with COVID-19, enrolled during active disease. V gene TRBV5-1 combines with J gene TRBJ2-5; TRBD2 might be the D (5 bases). The chain's CDR3 is CASRGRETQYF. CDR3 in DNA: TGCGCCAGCCGGGGTCGGGAGACCCAGTACTTC.